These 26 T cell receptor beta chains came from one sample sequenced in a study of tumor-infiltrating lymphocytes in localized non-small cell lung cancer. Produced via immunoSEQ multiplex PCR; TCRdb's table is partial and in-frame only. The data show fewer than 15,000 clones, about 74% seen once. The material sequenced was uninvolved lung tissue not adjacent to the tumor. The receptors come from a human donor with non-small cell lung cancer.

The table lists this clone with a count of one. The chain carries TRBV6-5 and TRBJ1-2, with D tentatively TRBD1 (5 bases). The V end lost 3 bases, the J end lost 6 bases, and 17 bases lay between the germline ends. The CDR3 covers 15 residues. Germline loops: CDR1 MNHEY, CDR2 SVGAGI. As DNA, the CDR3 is TGTGCCAGCAGTTATCGCCCTACCGACAGTGATGGCTACACCTTC. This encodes CASSYRPTDSDGYTF.

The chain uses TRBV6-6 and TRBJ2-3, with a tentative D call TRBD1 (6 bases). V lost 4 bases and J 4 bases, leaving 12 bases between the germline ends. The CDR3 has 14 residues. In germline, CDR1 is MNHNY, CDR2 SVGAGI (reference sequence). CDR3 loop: CASSFGTIADTQYF. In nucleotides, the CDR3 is TGTGCCAGCAGTTTCGGGACAATTGCAGATACGCAGTATTTT.

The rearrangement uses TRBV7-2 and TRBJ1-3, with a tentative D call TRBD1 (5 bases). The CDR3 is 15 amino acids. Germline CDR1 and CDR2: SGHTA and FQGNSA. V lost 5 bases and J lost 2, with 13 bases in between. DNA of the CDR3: TGTGCCAGCAGCCAAGCCCTGACAGCTGGAAACACCATATATTTT. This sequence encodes CASSQALTAGNTIYF. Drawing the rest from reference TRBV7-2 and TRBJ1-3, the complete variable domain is GAGVSQSPSNKVTEKGKDVELRCDPISGHTALYWYRQSLGQGLEFLIYFQGNSAPDKSGLPSDRFSAERTGGSVSTLTIQRTQQEDSAVYLCASSQALTAGNTIYFGEGSWLTVV.

DNA for the CDR3: TGTGCCAGCAGTACTAAAGGGAACACTGAAGCTTTCTTT. Protein product: CASSTKGNTEAFF. The chain joins TRBV6-5 to TRBJ1-1, with unresolved D. The V end lost 5 bases, the J end lost 1 base, and 8 bases lay between the germline ends. The CDR3 is 13 residues long. Per the germline V gene, CDR1 is MNHEY and CDR2 is SVGAGI.

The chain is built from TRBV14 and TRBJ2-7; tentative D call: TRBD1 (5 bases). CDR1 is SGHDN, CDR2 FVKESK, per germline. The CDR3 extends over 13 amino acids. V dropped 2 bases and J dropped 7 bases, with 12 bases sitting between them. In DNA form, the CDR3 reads TGTGCCAGCAGCCAATTCAGGGTAGGGGAGCAGTACTTC. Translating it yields CASSQFRVGEQYF.

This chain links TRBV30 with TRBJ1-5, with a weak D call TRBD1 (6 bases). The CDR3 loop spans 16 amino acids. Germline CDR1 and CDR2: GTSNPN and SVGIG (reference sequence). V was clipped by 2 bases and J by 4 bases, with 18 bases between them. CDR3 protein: CAWSPGTRLRNQPQHF. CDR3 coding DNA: TGTGCCTGGAGTCCCGGGACAAGGCTCCGGAATCAGCCCCAGCATTTT.

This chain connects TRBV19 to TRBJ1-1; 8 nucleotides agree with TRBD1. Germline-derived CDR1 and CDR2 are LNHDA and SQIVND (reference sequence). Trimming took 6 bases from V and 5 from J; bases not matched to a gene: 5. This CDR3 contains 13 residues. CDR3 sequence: CASRSRGLTEAFF. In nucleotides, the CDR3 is TGTGCCAGTAGGAGCAGGGGGCTTACTGAAGCTTTCTTT.

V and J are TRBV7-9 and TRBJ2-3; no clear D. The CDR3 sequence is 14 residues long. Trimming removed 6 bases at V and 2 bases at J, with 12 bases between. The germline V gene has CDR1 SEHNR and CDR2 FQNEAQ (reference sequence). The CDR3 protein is CASSASGNTDTQYF. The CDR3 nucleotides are TGTGCCAGCAGTGCTTCAGGTAACACAGATACGCAGTATTTT.

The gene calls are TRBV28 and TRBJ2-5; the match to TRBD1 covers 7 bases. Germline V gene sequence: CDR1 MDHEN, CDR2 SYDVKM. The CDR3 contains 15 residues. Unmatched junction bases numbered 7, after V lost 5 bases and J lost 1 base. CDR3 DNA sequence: TGTGCCAGCAGTCATAACAGGGGAACCCAAGAGACCCAGTACTTC. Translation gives CASSHNRGTQETQYF.

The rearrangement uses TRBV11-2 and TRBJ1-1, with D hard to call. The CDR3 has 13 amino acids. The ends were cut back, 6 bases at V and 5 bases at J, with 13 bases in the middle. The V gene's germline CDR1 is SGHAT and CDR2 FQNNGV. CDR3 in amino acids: CASRPNMGTEAFF. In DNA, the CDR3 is TGTGCCAGCAGGCCTAACATGGGGACTGAAGCTTTCTTT. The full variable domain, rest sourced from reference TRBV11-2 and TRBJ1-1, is EAGVAQSPRYKIIEKRQSVAFWCNPISGHATLYWYQQILGQGPKLLIQFQNNGVVDDSQLPKDRFSAERLKGVDSTLKIQPAKLEDSAVYLCASRPNMGTEAFFGQGTRLTVV.

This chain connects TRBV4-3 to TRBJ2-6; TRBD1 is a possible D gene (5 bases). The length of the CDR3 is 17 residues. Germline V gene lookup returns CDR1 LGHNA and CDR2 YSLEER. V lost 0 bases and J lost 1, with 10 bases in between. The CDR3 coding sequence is TGCGCCAGCAGCCAAGATTCAGGGAAATCTGGGGCCAACGTCCTGACTTTC. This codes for CASSQDSGKSGANVLTF.

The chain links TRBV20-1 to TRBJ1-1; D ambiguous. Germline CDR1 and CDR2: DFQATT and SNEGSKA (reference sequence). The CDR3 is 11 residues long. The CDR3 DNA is TGCAGCCTTACTAAGAACACTGAAGCTTTCTTT. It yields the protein CSLTKNTEAFF.

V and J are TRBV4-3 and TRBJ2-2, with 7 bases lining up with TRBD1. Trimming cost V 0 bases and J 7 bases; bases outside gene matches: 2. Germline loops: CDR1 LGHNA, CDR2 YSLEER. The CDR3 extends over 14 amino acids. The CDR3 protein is CASSQEGGGGELFF. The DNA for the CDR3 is TGCGCCAGCAGCCAAGAAGGGGGCGGCGGGGAGCTGTTTTTT.

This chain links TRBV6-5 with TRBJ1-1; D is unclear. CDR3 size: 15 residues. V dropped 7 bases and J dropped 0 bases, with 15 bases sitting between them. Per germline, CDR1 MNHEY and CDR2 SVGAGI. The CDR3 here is CASTPGLNMNTEAFF. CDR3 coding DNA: TGTGCCAGCACCCCCGGTCTCAACATGAACACTGAAGCTTTCTTT.

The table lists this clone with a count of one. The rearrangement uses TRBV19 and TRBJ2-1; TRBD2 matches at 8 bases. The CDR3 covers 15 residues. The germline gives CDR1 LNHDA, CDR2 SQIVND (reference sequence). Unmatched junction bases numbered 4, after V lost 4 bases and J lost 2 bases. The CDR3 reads CASSTERGPYNEQFF. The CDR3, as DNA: TGTGCCAGTAGTACCGAGCGGGGGCCCTACAATGAGCAGTTCTTC.

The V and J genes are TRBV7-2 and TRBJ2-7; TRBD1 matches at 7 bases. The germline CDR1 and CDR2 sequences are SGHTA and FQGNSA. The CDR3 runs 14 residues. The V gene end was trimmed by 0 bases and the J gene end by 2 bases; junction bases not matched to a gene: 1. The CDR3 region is CASSLAGQAYEQYF. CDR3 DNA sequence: TGTGCCAGCAGCTTAGCCGGACAGGCCTACGAGCAGTACTTC.

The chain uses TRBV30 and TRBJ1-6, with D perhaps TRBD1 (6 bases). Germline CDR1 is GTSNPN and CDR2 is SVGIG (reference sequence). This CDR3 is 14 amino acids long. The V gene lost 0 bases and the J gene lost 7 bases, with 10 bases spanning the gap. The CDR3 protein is CAWSVGAENSPLHF. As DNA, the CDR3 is TGTGCCTGGAGTGTGGGGGCAGAGAATTCACCCCTCCACTTT.

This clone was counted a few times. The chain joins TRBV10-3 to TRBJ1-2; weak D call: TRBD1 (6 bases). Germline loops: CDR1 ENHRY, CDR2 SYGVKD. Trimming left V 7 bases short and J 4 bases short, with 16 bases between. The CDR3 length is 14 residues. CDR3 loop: CAITGNRESYGYTF. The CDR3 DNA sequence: TGTGCCATCACTGGTAACAGGGAATCCTATGGCTACACCTTC.

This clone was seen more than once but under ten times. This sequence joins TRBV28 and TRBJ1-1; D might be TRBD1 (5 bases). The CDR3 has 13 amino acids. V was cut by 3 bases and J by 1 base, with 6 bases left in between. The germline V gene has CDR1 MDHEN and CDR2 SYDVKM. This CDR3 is CASSLTANTEAFF. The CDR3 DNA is TGTGCCAGCAGTTTGACAGCGAACACTGAAGCTTTCTTT.

Here the CDR3 DNA reads TGTGCCAGCAGCCAAGATCGTGGACAGGATAGCAATCAGCCCCAGCATTTT. Its protein product is CASSQDRGQDSNQPQHF. This chain links TRBV4-2 with TRBJ1-5; 7 nucleotides line up with TRBD1. This CDR3 spans 17 amino acids. CDR1 is LGHNA, CDR2 YNFKEQ, per germline. The ends lost 0 bases at V and 0 bases at J; junction bases unmatched: 5.

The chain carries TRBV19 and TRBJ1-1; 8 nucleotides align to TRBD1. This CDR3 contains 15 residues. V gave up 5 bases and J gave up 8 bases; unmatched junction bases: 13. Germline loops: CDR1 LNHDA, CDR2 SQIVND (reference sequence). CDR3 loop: CASSPSTGVKREAFF. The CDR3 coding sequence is TGTGCCAGTAGTCCCTCGACAGGGGTAAAAAGGGAAGCTTTCTTT. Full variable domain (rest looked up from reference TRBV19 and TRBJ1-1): DGGITQSPKYLFRKEGQNVTLSCEQNLNHDAMYWYRQDPGQGLRLIYYSQIVNDFQKGDIAEGYSVSREKKESFPLTVTSAQKNPTAFYLCASSPSTGVKREAFFGQGTRLTVV.

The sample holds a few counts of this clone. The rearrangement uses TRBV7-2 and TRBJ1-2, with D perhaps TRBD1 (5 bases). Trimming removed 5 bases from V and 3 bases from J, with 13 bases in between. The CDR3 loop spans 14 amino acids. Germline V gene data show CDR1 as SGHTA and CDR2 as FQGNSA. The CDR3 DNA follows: TGTGCCAGCAGCCCCAGCCCAGGGTACTATGGCTACACCTTC. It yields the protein CASSPSPGYYGYTF.

The CDR3 protein is CASSRLAAAGEQFF. CDR3 coding DNA: TGTGCCAGCAGTAGACTAGCGGCAGCGGGTGAGCAGTTCTTC. The chain has TRBV2 and TRBJ2-1; 9 positions agree with TRBD2. The CDR3 extends over 14 amino acids. Germline loops: CDR1 SNHLY, CDR2 FYNNEI. V was clipped by 5 bases and J by 9 bases; unmatched bases: 8.

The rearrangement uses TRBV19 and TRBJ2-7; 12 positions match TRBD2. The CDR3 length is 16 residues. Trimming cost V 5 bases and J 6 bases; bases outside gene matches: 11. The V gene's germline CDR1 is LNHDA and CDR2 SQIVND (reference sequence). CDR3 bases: TGTGCCAGTAGTGGAGGACTAGCGGGACCTTCGGGCGAGCAGTACTTC. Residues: CASSGGLAGPSGEQYF.

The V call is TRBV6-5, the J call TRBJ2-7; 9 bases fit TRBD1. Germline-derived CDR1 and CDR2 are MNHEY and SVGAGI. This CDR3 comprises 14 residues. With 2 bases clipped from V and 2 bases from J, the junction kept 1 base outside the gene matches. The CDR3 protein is CASSYGTGTYEQYF. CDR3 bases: TGTGCCAGCAGTTACGGGACAGGGACCTACGAGCAGTACTTC.

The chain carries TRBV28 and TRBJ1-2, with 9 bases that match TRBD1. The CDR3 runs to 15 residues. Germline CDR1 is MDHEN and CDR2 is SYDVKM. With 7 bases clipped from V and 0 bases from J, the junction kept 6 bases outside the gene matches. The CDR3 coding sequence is TGTGCCAGCACAGCGGGGACAGGGTCTAACTATGGCTACACCTTC. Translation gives CASTAGTGSNYGYTF.